This passage covers 8 T cell receptor beta chains from one sample sequenced in a study of shared clonotypes between healthy human individuals. Measured with immunoSEQ multiplex PCR; TCRdb has only the in-frame clones, and not every one. The data contain over a million clones, more than 75% of them seen just once; the ten biggest clones take up 0.5% to 0.6%. The sample was memory CD4+ T cells from PBMCs. The subset denotes: CD45RA-negative fraction. Receptors were obtained from a man younger than 35 in good health. Some clones in this sample may be carry-over from other donors' samples.

The CDR3 sequence: CASSLGTTEIAKNIQYF. CDR3 DNA: TGTGCCAGCAGCTTAGGGACAACGGAAATAGCCAAAAACATTCAGTACTTC. The gene calls are TRBV7-9 and TRBJ2-4, with D possibly TRBD1 on 5 matching bases. Germline CDR1 and CDR2: SEHNR and FQNEAQ (reference sequence). The CDR3 length is 17 residues. The V gene lost 1 base and the J gene lost 0 bases, with 13 bases spanning the gap.

The genes are TRBV15 and TRBJ1-5; D gene unclear. The germline V gene has CDR1 LNHNV and CDR2 YYDKDF (reference sequence). The V gene lost 1 base and the J gene lost 10 bases, with 8 bases spanning the gap. The CDR3 loop spans 12 amino acids. The CDR3 DNA sequence: TGTGCCACCAGCAGAGGAAGAGCACCCCAGCATTTT. Amino acids: CATSRGRAPQHF. Filled out from reference TRBV15 and TRBJ1-5, the complete variable domain reads DAMVIQNPRYQVTQFGKPVTLSCSQTLNHNVMYWYQQKSSQAPKLLFHYYDKDFNNEADTPDNFQSRRPNTSFCFLDIRSPGLGDTAMYLCATSRGRAPQHFGDGTRLSIL.

The gene calls are TRBV18 and TRBJ2-1, with TRBD2 matching 10 bases. Germline V gene sequence: CDR1 KGHSH, CDR2 LQKENI. This CDR3 is built from 17 residues. With V trimmed by 3 bases and J by 0 bases, 5 bases remained unmatched. The CDR3 DNA reads TGTGCCAGCTCACCTGCCTCTAGCGGGAGCTCCTACAATGAGCAGTTCTTC. Its translation: CASSPASSGSSYNEQFF.

This clone has only a few counts. The chain uses TRBV7-3 and TRBJ2-1, with TRBD2 matching over 8 bases. J gave up 4 bases and V 5 bases, and 13 bases lay outside the gene matches. This CDR3 contains 17 residues. Per germline, CDR1 SGHTA and CDR2 FQGTGA. In DNA form, the CDR3 reads TGTGCCAGCAGCCCTCGTCCAGCGGGAGAGGTGTACAATGAGCAGTTCTTC. It is translated as CASSPRPAGEVYNEQFF.

The chain combines TRBV19 with TRBJ2-7; D might be TRBD1 (5 bases). Germline lookup yields CDR1 LNHDA and CDR2 SQIVND (reference sequence). V gave up 3 bases and J gave up 3 bases, with 15 bases separating them. CDR3 length: 15 amino acids. The CDR3 region is CASSMSQGVVYEQYF. The CDR3 DNA follows: TGTGCCAGTAGTATGAGCCAGGGTGTAGTCTACGAGCAGTACTTC.

Here the CDR3 DNA reads TGTGCCAGCAGCTTAATGGGACAGCTCCAAGAGACCCAGTACTTC. This translates into CASSLMGQLQETQYF. V and J are TRBV7-3 and TRBJ2-5; 7 nucleotides align to TRBD1. The CDR3 runs to 15 residues. V was pared by 1 base and J by 1 base, with 3 bases of the junction left unmatched. CDR1 is SGHTA, CDR2 FQGTGA, per germline.

The V gene is TRBV27, the J gene TRBJ2-7; the D gene is possibly TRBD1 (5 bases). Germline CDR1 is MNHEY and CDR2 is SMNVEV (reference sequence). Trimming left V 5 bases short and J 3 bases short, with 14 bases between. The CDR3 covers 14 residues. CDR3: CASSPRWGLYEQYF. In nucleotides, the CDR3 is TGTGCCAGCAGTCCCCGATGGGGCCTCTACGAGCAGTACTTC.

The chain uses TRBV29-1 and TRBJ1-2, with TRBD1 identical over 7 bases. The CDR3 has 13 residues. CDR1 is SQVTM, CDR2 ANQGSEA, per germline. The junction had 10 bases not matched to a gene; V was cut back by 8 bases and J by 4 bases. The CDR3 DNA reads TGCAGCATCCAAAGGAGGACAGGCTATGGCTACACCTTC. This sequence encodes CSIQRRTGYGYTF.